These T cell receptor beta chains were read from a single sample in a study of graft-versus-host responses after intestinal transplantation. Some clones are missing from TCRdb's copy, which holds only in-frame ones; the method was immunoSEQ multiplex PCR. The table has about 18,000 clones, 65% to 90% seen once; the top ten hold 3.5% to 4%. This material consisted of ileum tissue, taken around 600 days after intestinal transplantation. These receptors originate from a human patient who received an intestinal transplant, so some T cells may come from the graft donor. Each CDR3 is given with its conserved first and last residue. The order of the fields is D gene, CDR3 length, V gene, clone size, J gene, CDR3 DNA, CDR3 protein. The D gene is left open where the match is weak. Only some rows state a clone size, as once, few, many or a class for expanded clones.

NA	16	TRBV4-1	NA	TRBJ1-5	TGCGCCAGCAGCCAAGTGGGGGGGGCGCGTCTACAGCCCCAGCATTTT	CASSQVGGARLQPQHF
NA	13	TRBV6-1	few	TRBJ1-1	TGTGCCACCCACCGGGAAACCGACACTGAAGCTTTCTTT	CATHRETDTEAFF
NA	12	TRBV30	NA	TRBJ2-7	TGTGCCTGGGACGGGGGATCCTACGAGCAGTACTTC	CAWDGGSYEQYF
NA	14	TRBV5-6	NA	TRBJ1-5	TGTGCCAGCAGTTCAGGGTGGGGCAATCAGCCCCAGCATTTT	CASSSGWGNQPQHF
NA	12	TRBV29-1	once	TRBJ1-2	TGCAGCGCCCGGAGGCAGGGTGAAGGCTACACCTTC	CSARRQGEGYTF
NA	15	TRBV29-1	NA	TRBJ2-7	TGCAGCGTTGAAGAGTCGGCAGGGGAAACCTACGAGCAGTACTTC	CSVEESAGETYEQYF
NA	15	TRBV11-3	NA	TRBJ1-1	TGTGCCAGCAACAACAGAGACGGGATGAACACTGAAGCTTTCTTT	CASNNRDGMNTEAFF
NA	14	TRBV5-1	NA	TRBJ1-1	TGCGCCAGCAGCCCCGGGACAATGAACACTGAAGCTTTCTTT	CASSPGTMNTEAFF
TRBD2	15	TRBV6-1	NA	TRBJ2-7	TGTGCCAGCAGGACTAGCGGGGGGGGTCGTGGCGAGCAGTACTTC	CASRTSGGGRGEQYF
TRBD1	15	TRBV9	few	TRBJ1-4	TGTGCCAGCAGCCCGGGACAGGGAGGTAATGAAAAACTGTTTTTT	CASSPGQGGNEKLFF
NA	11	TRBV10-3	NA	TRBJ2-7	TGTGCCATTTCAAACGACTACGAGCAGTACTTC	CAISNDYEQYF
NA	16	TRBV7-2	NA	TRBJ2-5	TGTGCCAGCAGCTTATCGTTATCTGGGACGGAAGAGACCCAGTACTTC	CASSLSLSGTEETQYF
TRBD1	14	TRBV6-5	NA	TRBJ1-4	TGTGCCAGCAGTAATGGACAGGGCAGGGAAAAACTGTTTTTT	CASSNGQGREKLFF
TRBD1	18	TRBV19	once	TRBJ2-4	TGTGCCAGTAGTATCGACAGGGGTAGGGGATTAGCCAAAAACATTCAGTACTTC	CASSIDRGRGLAKNIQYF
TRBD1	15	TRBV9	NA	TRBJ2-3	TGTGCCAGCAGCGCAATACGGACAGGGAAAGATACGCAGTATTTT	CASSAIRTGKDTQYF
NA	13	TRBV30	NA	TRBJ1-6	TGTGCCTGGAGTGTTGTGGGGTTCTCTCCCCTCCACTTT	CAWSVVGFSPLHF
NA	12	TRBV9	NA	TRBJ2-7	TGTGCCAGCAGCCCCCACCCCCCCGAGCAGTACTTC	CASSPHPPEQYF
NA	13	TRBV12-5	NA	TRBJ2-5	TGTGCTAGTGGGCCGGACAGAGAAGAGACCCAGTACTTC	CASGPDREETQYF
NA	14	TRBV4-1	NA	TRBJ2-7	TGCGCCAGCAGCCAAGCGGGGGCCACCTACGAGCAGTACTTC	CASSQAGATYEQYF
NA	14	TRBV19	NA	TRBJ2-7	TGTGCCAGTAGTATCGGGAATCCCGTCTACGAGCAGTACTTC	CASSIGNPVYEQYF
TRBD1	15	TRBV19	NA	TRBJ1-5	TGTGCCAGTAGTAGGCCGACAGGGTACAATCAGCCCCAGCATTTT	CASSRPTGYNQPQHF
NA	14	TRBV6-5	NA	TRBJ1-1	TGTGCCAGCAGTCCAGGGCTGGGTGGTGGAAAAGCTTTCTTT	CASSPGLGGGKAFF
NA	13	TRBV18	once	TRBJ2-1	TGTGCCAGCTACTGGGGGGCCAACAATGAGCAGTTCTTC	CASYWGANNEQFF
NA	12	TRBV6-1	NA	TRBJ2-7	TGTGCCACCAAAGACAGGCTATACGAGCAGTACTTC	CATKDRLYEQYF
NA	13	TRBV30	NA	TRBJ2-3	TGTGCCTGGGGACAGTACCGCACAGATACGCAGTATTTT	CAWGQYRTDTQYF
TRBD2	15	TRBV28	once	TRBJ2-1	TGTGCCATCGGGGGCTTCGGGACTAGCGTGAATGAGCAGTTCTTC	CAIGGFGTSVNEQFF
NA	16	TRBV12-1	NA	TRBJ2-1	TGTGCCAGCAGCTTTTCTAGCGGACATGTCGACAATGAGCAGTTCTTC	CASSFSSGHVDNEQFF
NA	22	TRBV14	NA	TRBJ2-6	TGTGCCAGCAGCCCCCCTGGGGGACATCTGTTACCAGGTTACTCTGGGGCCAACGTCCTGACTTTC	CASSPPGGHLLPGYSGANVLTF
NA	13	TRBV5-4	NA	TRBJ2-7	TGTGCCAGCAGCTTTGTGACAGAAGACGAGCAGTACTTC	CASSFVTEDEQYF
TRBD2	16	TRBV4-2	NA	TRBJ2-2	TGTGCCAGCAGCCACCCCGGGACTAGCGACTCCGGGGAGCTGTTTTTT	CASSHPGTSDSGELFF
TRBD1	16	TRBV7-9	NA	TRBJ2-2	TGTGCCAGCAGCTTCGGCCGGGACAGAAACACCGGGGAGCTGTTTTTT	CASSFGRDRNTGELFF
TRBD2	16	TRBV4-2	NA	TRBJ2-7	TGTGCCAGCAGCCCAGCAACTAGCGGGGGGGCATACGAGCAGTACTTC	CASSPATSGGAYEQYF
NA	16	TRBV18	NA	TRBJ1-1	TGTGCCAGCTCGCGTTCTCGGGACTTCGAGGACACTGAAGCTTTCTTT	CASSRSRDFEDTEAFF
NA	18	TRBV7-9	few	TRBJ2-5	TGTGCCAGCAGCCACCCGAGGAGCGGCTATATCCCAGGGGAGACCCAGTACTTC	CASSHPRSGYIPGETQYF